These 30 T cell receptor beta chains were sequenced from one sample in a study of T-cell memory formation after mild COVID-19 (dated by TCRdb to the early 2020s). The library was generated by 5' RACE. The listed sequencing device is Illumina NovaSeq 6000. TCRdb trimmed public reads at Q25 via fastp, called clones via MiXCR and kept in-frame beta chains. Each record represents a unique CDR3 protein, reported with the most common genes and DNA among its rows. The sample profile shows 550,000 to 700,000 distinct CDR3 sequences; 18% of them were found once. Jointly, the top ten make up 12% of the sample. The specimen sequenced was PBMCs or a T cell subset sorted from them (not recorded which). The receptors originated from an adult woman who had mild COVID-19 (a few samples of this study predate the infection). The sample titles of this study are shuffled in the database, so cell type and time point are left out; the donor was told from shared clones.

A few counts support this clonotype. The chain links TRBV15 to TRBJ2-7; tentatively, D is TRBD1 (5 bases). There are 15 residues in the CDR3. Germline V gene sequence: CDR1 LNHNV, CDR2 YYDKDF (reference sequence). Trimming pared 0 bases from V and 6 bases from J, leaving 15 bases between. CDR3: CATSRDLLDQGEQYF. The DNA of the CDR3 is TGTGCCACCAGCAGAGACTTATTGGATCAGGGCGAGCAGTACTTC.

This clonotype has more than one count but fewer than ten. CDR3 coding DNA: TGCGCCAGCAGCCAGTCCGGGACAGGGTTCGTCTATGGCTACACCTTC. Protein product: CASSQSGTGFVYGYTF. The chain joins TRBV5-1 to TRBJ1-2; 9 bases are a match to TRBD1. This CDR3 is 16 amino acids long. CDR1 and CDR2 from the germline V gene are SGHRS and YFSETQ. V dropped 4 bases and J dropped 4; count of bases not matched to a gene: 11.

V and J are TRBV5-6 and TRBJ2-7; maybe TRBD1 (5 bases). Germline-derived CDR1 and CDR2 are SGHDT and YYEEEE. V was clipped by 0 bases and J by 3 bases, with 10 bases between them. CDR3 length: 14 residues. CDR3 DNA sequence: TGTGCCAGCAGCTTGGTGTTCAGGGACTACGAGCAGTACTTC. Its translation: CASSLVFRDYEQYF.

In DNA, the CDR3 is TGTGCCAGCAGTTACTCAGACTCTCACCCGGGGAACATTCAGTACTTC. Translated, it gives CASSYSDSHPGNIQYF. The V gene is TRBV6-5, the J gene TRBJ2-4; a weak D match, TRBD2 (5 bases). The germline CDR1 and CDR2 sequences are MNHEY and SVGAGI. Trimming left V 0 bases short and J 7 bases short, with 16 bases between. The CDR3 is 16 residues long.

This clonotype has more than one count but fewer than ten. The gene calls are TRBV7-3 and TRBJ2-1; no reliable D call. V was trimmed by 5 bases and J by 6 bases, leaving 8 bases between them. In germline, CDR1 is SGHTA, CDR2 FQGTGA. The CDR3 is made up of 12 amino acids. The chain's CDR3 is CASSAHGNEQFF. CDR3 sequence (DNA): TGTGCCAGCAGCGCCCACGGCAATGAGCAGTTCTTC.

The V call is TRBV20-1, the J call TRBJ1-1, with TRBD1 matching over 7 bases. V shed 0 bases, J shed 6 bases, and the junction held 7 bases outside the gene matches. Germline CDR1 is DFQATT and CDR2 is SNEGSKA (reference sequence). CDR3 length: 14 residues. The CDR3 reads CSARDRDSVPEAFF. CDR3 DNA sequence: TGCAGTGCTAGAGATCGGGACAGCGTCCCTGAAGCTTTCTTT.

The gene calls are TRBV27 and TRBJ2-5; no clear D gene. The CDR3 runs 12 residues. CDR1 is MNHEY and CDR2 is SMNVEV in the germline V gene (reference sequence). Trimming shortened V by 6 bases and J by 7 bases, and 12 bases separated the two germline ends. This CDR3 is CASSPNLGTQYF. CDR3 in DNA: TGTGCCAGCAGCCCAAATCTGGGGACCCAGTACTTC.

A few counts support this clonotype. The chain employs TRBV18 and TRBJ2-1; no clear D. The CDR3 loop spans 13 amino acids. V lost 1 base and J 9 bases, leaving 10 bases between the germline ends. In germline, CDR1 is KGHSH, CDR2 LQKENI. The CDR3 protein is CASSPLERPEQFF. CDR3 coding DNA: TGTGCCAGCTCACCACTAGAACGGCCTGAGCAGTTCTTC.

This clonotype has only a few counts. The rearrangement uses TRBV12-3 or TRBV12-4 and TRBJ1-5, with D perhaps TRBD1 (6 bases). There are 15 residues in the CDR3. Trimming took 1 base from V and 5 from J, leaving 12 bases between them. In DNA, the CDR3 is TGTGCCAGCAGTTTAGTTTCGGGGGGCTATCAGCCCCAGCATTTT. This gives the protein CASSLVSGGYQPQHF.

CDR3 sequence: CSDVQGNYGYTF. DNA for the CDR3: TGCAGTGATGTACAGGGGAACTATGGCTACACCTTC. The V gene is TRBV20-1, the J gene TRBJ1-2, with 7 bases fitting TRBD1. Germline CDR1 and CDR2: DFQATT and SNEGSKA (reference sequence). Germline trimming cut 7 bases from V and 2 bases from J; bases unmatched to any gene: 4. The CDR3 has 12 amino acids.

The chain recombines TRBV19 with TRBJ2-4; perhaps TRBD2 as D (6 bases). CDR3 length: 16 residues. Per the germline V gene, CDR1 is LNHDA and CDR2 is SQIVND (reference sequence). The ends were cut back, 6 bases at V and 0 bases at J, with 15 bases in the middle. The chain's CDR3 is CASSPRGGLAKNIQYF. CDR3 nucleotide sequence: TGTGCCAGTAGCCCGCGGGGAGGACTAGCCAAAAACATTCAGTACTTC.

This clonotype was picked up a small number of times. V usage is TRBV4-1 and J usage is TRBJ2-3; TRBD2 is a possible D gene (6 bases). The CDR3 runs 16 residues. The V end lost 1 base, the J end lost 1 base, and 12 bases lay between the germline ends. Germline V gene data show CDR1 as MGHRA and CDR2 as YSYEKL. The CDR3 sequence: CASSQVGGTRTDTQYF. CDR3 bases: TGCGCCAGCAGCCAAGTTGGTGGGACTCGCACAGATACGCAGTATTTT.

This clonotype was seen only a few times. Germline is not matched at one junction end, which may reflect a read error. CDR3 region: CASSDMGTGNRPQHF. The CDR3 DNA follows: TGTGCCAGCAGCGACATGGGGACAGGGAATCGGCCCCAGCATTTT. This rearrangement joins TRBV7-9 to TRBJ1-5; 9 bases match TRBD1. This CDR3 spans 15 amino acids. CDR1 is SEHNR, CDR2 FQNEAQ, per germline (reference sequence).

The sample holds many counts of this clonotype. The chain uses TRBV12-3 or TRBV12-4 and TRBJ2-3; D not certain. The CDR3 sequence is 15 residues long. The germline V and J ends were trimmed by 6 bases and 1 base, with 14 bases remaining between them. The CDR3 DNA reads TGTGCCAGCAGGTGGCGGATAAGGGGCACAGATACGCAGTATTTT. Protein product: CASRWRIRGTDTQYF.

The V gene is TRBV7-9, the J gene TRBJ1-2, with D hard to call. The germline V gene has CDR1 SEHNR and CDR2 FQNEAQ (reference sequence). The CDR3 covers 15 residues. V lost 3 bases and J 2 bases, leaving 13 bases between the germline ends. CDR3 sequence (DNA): TGTGCCAGCAGCTTCCCTAGGGCGGAGAACTATGGCTACACCTTC. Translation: CASSFPRAENYGYTF.

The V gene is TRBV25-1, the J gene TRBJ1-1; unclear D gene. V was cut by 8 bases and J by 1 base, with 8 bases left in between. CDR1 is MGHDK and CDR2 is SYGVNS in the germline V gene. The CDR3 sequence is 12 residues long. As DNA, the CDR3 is TGTGCCAGCCCCAGAAGGAACACTGAAGCTTTCTTT. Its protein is CASPRRNTEAFF.

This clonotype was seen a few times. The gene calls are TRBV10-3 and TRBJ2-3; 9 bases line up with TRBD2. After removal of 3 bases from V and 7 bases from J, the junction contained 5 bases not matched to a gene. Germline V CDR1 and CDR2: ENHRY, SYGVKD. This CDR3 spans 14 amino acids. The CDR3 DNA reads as TGTGCCATCAGTGAACCTAGCGGGATTTATACGCAGTATTTT. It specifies CAISEPSGIYTQYF.

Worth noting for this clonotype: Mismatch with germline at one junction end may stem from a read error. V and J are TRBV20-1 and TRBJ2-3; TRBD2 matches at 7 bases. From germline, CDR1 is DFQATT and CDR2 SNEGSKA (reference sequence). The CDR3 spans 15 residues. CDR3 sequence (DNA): TGCAGTGCCCCCCGCCTAGCGGTTAGCACAGATACGCAGTACTTT. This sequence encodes CSAPRLAVSTDTQYF.

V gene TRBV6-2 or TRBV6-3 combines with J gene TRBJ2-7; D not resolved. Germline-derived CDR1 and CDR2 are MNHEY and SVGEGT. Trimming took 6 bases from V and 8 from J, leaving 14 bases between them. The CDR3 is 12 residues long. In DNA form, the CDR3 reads TGTGCCAGCAGCCAGGACGGATTCAAGCAGTACTTC. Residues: CASSQDGFKQYF.

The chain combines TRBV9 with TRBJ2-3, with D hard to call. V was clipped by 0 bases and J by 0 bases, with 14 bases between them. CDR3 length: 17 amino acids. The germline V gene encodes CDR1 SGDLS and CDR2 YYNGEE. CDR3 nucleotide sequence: TGTGCCAGCAGCGTAGTTGGTAGCCCCAGCAGCACAGATACGCAGTATTTT. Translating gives CASSVVGSPSSTDTQYF.

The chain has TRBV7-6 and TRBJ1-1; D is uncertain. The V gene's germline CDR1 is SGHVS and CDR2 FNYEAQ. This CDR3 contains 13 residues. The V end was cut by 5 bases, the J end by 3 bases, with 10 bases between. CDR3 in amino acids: CASSRERDTEAFF. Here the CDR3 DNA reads TGTGCCAGCAGCCGCGAAAGGGACACTGAAGCTTTCTTT.

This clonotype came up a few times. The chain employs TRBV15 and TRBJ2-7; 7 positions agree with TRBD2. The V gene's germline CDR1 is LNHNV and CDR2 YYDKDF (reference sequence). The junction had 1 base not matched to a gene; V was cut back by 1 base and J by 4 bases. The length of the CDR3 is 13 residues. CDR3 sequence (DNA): TGTGCCACCAGCAGAGGCGGGAGTTACGAGCAGTACTTC. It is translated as CATSRGGSYEQYF.

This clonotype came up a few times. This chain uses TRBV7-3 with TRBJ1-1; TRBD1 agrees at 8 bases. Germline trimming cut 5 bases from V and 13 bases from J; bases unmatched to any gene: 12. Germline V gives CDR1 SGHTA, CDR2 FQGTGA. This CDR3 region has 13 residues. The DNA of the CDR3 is TGTGCCAGCAGCCCAACAGGGGGGCTAGGGGTTTTCTTT. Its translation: CASSPTGGLGVFF.

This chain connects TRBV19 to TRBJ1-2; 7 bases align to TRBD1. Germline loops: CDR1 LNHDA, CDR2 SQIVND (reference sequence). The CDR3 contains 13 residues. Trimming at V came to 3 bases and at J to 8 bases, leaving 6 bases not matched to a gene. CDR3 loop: CASSIGTGVGYTF. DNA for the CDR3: TGTGCCAGTAGTATCGGCACAGGGGTAGGCTACACCTTC.

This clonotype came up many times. The CDR3 protein is CASSLSGRDTGELFF. CDR3 bases: TGTGCCAGCAGCTTGAGCGGGAGGGACACCGGGGAGCTGTTTTTT. The chain couples TRBV5-5 to TRBJ2-2; 10 bases line up with TRBD2. In germline, CDR1 is SGHKS, CDR2 YYEKEE (reference sequence). This CDR3 comprises 15 residues. Unmatched junction bases numbered 0, after V lost 1 base and J lost 3 bases.

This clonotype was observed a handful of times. The CDR3: CATSDRERTGAETQYF. In DNA, the CDR3 is TGTGCCACCAGTGACCGCGAGAGGACAGGGGCGGAGACCCAGTACTTC. The chain couples TRBV24-1 to TRBJ2-5; 9 bases map to TRBD1. Per germline, CDR1 KGHDR and CDR2 SFDVKD. Trimming cost V 4 bases and J 5 bases; bases outside gene matches: 10. The length of the CDR3 is 16 residues.

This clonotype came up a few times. The CDR3 DNA sequence: TGTGCCAGCTCACCAGGGGTCGATCAGCCCCAGCATTTT. As protein: CASSPGVDQPQHF. This chain connects TRBV18 to TRBJ1-5; D call uncertain. V dropped 2 bases and J dropped 5 bases, with 7 bases sitting between them. Germline V gives CDR1 KGHSH, CDR2 LQKENI. The CDR3 spans 13 residues.

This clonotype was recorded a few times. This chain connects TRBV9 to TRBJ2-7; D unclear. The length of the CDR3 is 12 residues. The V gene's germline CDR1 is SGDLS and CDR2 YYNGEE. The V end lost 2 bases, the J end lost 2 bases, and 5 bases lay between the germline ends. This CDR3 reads CASSVGTYEQYF. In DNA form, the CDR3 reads TGTGCCAGCAGCGTTGGGACCTACGAGCAGTACTTC.

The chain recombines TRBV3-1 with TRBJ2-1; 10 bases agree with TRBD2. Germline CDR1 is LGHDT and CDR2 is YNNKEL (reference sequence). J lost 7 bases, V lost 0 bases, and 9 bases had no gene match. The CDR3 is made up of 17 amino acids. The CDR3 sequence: CASSQEESGGARNEQFF. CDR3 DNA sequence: TGTGCCAGCAGCCAAGAAGAGAGCGGGGGGGCCCGGAATGAGCAGTTCTTC.

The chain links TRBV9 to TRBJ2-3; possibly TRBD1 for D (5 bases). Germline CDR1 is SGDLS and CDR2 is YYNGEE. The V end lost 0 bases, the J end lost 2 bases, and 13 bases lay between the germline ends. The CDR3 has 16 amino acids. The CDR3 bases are TGTGCCAGCAGCGTAGGGGGCGGCAGGAACACAGATACGCAGTATTTT. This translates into CASSVGGGRNTDTQYF.